The rows below give T cell receptor beta chains drawn from one sample of a study of blood T cell repertoires in COVID-19. Data came from immunoSEQ multiplex PCR; TCRdb stores just in-frame clones and leaves some out. This table has 200,000 or so clones, roughly 85% appearing once. The sequenced sample consisted of PBMCs or T cells enriched from blood (not recorded which). The receptors were sampled from a woman aged 40 to 50 with acute COVID-19. Each CDR3 is given with its conserved first and last residue. The order of the fields is D gene, J gene, CDR3 length, V gene, clone size, CDR3 protein, CDR3 DNA. D genes are given only for firm matches. Where a row states a size, it is once, few, many or the class of an expanded clone; other rows omit it.

>TRBD2|TRBJ2-3|15|TRBV24-1|.
CATSDSGGSTDTQYF
TGTGCCACCAGTGATAGCGGGGGCTCCACAGATACGCAGTATTTT
>.|TRBJ2-3|15|TRBV5-8|once
CASSFAGNRADTQYF
TGTGCCAGCAGCTTTGCTGGCAATCGGGCAGATACGCAGTATTTT
>.|TRBJ1-2|11|TRBV6-5|.
CASSNTRGYTF
TGTGCCAGCAGTAACACACGCGGCTACACCTTC
>TRBD2|TRBJ2-3|14|TRBV25-1|.
CASSREGPTDTQYF
TGTGCCAGCAGTAGGGAGGGGCCCACAGATACGCAGTATTTT
>.|TRBJ2-1|15|TRBV7-9|.
CASSSRPGTYNEQFF
TGTGCCAGCAGTTCGCGCCCCGGGACCTACAATGAGCAGTTCTTC
>TRBD2|TRBJ2-3|18|TRBV7-2|.
CASSFYRLAGGSTDTQYF
TGTGCCAGCAGCTTTTACCGATTGGCGGGGGGCAGCACAGATACGCAGTATTTT
>.|TRBJ1-2|12|TRBV25-1|.
CASRAPYYGYTF
TGTGCCAGCAGGGCACCATACTATGGCTACACCTTC
>TRBD2|TRBJ2-2|16|TRBV6-2/TRBV6-3|.
CASSYRTTSGTGELFF
TGTGCCAGCAGTTACCGTACAACTAGCGGCACCGGGGAGCTGTTTTTT
>TRBD2|TRBJ2-3|16|TRBV27|.
CASSLLGGALSDTQYF
TGTGCCAGCAGTTTACTCGGGGGGGCCCTCTCAGATACGCAGTATTTT
>TRBD1|TRBJ1-1|18|TRBV15|.
CATSRDFGTGTGNTEAFF
TGTGCCACCAGCAGAGATTTCGGAACCGGGACAGGGAACACTGAAGCTTTCTTT
>TRBD2|TRBJ2-1|15|TRBV6-5|.
CATSPPTGGAREQFF
TGTGCCACCAGCCCCCCGACCGGGGGGGCCAGAGAGCAGTTCTTC
>.|TRBJ1-4|11|TRBV2|.
CASSESVKLFF
TGTGCCAGCAGTGAATCCGTAAAACTGTTTTTT
>TRBD1|TRBJ1-2|15|TRBV27|once
CASSKGAGTGDGYTF
TGTGCCAGCAGTAAAGGGGCCGGGACAGGGGACGGCTACACCTTC
>.|TRBJ1-5|15|TRBV19|few
CASSSGGDSNQPQHF
TGTGCCAGTAGTTCTGGAGGAGATAGCAATCAGCCCCAGCATTTT
>TRBD1|TRBJ1-2|13|TRBV7-9|.
CASSPGTGYGYTF
TGTGCCAGCAGCCCTGGGACAGGCTATGGCTACACCTTC
>.|TRBJ1-2|15|TRBV11-2|.
CASSFRQAPNYGYTF
TGTGCCAGCAGCTTTAGACAGGCACCTAACTATGGCTACACCTTC
>.|TRBJ1-5|17|TRBV4-1|.
CASSQEQGWLGNQPQHF
TGCGCCAGCAGCCAAGAACAGGGTTGGCTGGGCAATCAGCCCCAGCATTTT
>TRBD2|TRBJ2-1|15|TRBV19|.
CASSHRTSGINEQFF
TGTGCCAGTTCCCATCGGACTAGCGGGATCAATGAGCAGTTCTTC
>.|TRBJ1-6|16|TRBV3-1/TRBV3-2|.
CASSQGASSYNSPLHF
TGTGCCAGCAGCCAAGGGGCAAGCTCCTATAATTCACCCCTCCACTTT
>.|TRBJ1-1|12|TRBV19|.
CASSIDISGFRF
TGTGCCAGTAGTATAGATATCTCCGGGTTTCGGTTT
>.|TRBJ2-3|13|TRBV2|once
CASSEAVADTQYF
TGTGCCAGCAGTGAAGCGGTAGCAGATACGCAGTATTTT
>TRBD1|TRBJ1-2|13|TRBV9|.
CASSQTGRHGYTF
TGTGCCAGCAGCCAGACAGGGCGTCATGGCTACACCTTC
>.|TRBJ1-4|17|TRBV5-1|.
CASSPTTGVRTNEKLFF
TGCGCCAGCAGCCCCACTACCGGGGTACGGACTAATGAAAAACTGTTTTTT
>.|TRBJ2-1|16|TRBV27|.
CASSSYHSLSYNEQFF
TGTGCCAGCAGTTCGTATCATAGTCTCTCCTACAATGAGCAGTTCTTC
>.|TRBJ1-2|14|TRBV4-1|few
CASSQATPNYGYTF
TGCGCCAGCAGCCAAGCGACACCGAACTATGGCTACACCTTC
>TRBD1|TRBJ2-2|16|TRBV5-6|.
CASSLGGTGSTGELFF
TGTGCCAGCAGCTTGGGCGGGACAGGGTCCACCGGGGAGCTGTTTTTT
>.|TRBJ1-1|12|TRBV11-2|.
CASSFRGGEAFF
TGTGCCAGCAGCTTCAGGGGCGGTGAAGCTTTCTTT
>.|TRBJ1-4|12|TRBV29-1|.
CSVGQGLEKLFF
TGCAGCGTGGGCCAGGGCCTTGAAAAACTGTTTTTT
>TRBD2|TRBJ2-5|15|TRBV7-9|.
CASSRTSGGQETQYF
TGTGCCAGCAGCCGAACTAGCGGGGGGCAGGAGACCCAGTACTTC
>.|TRBJ2-2|18|TRBV3-1/TRBV3-2|.
CASSRGGAGAALTGELFF
TGTGCCAGCAGCCGAGGTGGGGCGGGGGCCGCGCTCACCGGGGAGCTGTTTTTT
>TRBD2|TRBJ2-1|19|TRBV7-9|.
CASSPPLSPAGDNYNEQFF
TGTGCCAGCAGCCCACCCTTAAGCCCAGCGGGGGATAACTACAATGAGCAGTTCTTC
>TRBD1|TRBJ2-1|14|TRBV5-1|once
CASSIDRDYNEQFF
TGCGCCAGCAGCATTGACAGGGACTACAATGAGCAGTTCTTC
>.|TRBJ1-1|12|TRBV12-3/TRBV12-4|.
CASSFAGTEAFF
TGTGCCAGCAGTTTTGCGGGGACTGAAGCTTTCTTT
>TRBD2|TRBJ2-2|18|TRBV23-1|few
CASRIGTRARRTTGELFF
TGCGCCAGCAGAATCGGGACTAGGGCTAGACGGACCACCGGGGAGCTGTTTTTT
>.|TRBJ1-2|14|TRBV19|.
CASSIIQGNYGYTF
TGTGCCAGTAGTATTATACAGGGAAACTATGGCTACACCTTC
>TRBD2|TRBJ2-3|16|TRBV9|.
CASSAPGLASTDTQYF
TGTGCCAGCAGCGCCCCCGGACTAGCTAGCACAGATACGCAGTATTTT
>TRBD1|TRBJ1-4|15|TRBV6-5|.
CASSLLSQGGEKLFF
TGTGCCAGCAGTTTGCTCTCGCAGGGGGGCGAAAAACTGTTTTTT
>.|TRBJ1-3|15|TRBV9|.
CASSVGPAAGNTIYF
TGTGCCAGCAGCGTAGGGCCGGCGGCTGGAAACACCATATATTTT
>.|TRBJ1-3|18|TRBV19|.
CASSRPGDASYSGNTIYF
TGTGCCAGTAGTCGCCCAGGGGACGCCTCCTACTCTGGAAACACCATATATTTT
>TRBD1|TRBJ2-3|14|TRBV11-3|.
CASSLGQGPDTQYF
TGTGCCAGCAGCTTAGGACAGGGGCCAGATACGCAGTATTTT
>TRBD1|TRBJ1-1|12|TRBV7-6|.
CASSHTGDEAFF
TGTGCCAGCAGCCACACAGGGGATGAAGCTTTCTTT
>.|TRBJ1-6|15|TRBV2|.
CASSESGNGNSPLHF
TGTGCCAGCAGTGAATCGGGGAACGGGAATTCACCCCTCCACTTT